These 14 T cell receptor beta chains were all obtained from the same sample, sequenced in a study of Ad26.COV2.S vaccination and SARS-CoV-2 variants. Libraries were prepared by immunoSEQ multiplex PCR; TCRdb keeps only in-frame clonotypes and omits some of them. Of over 110,000 clones listed, 80% to 90% are singletons. The source was peripheral blood, collected after recovery from COVID-19. These receptors all come from a human donor who had recovered from COVID-19.

This clone was picked up a small number of times. J is TRBJ2-5 and V is TRBV11-2, with TRBD2 identical over 9 bases. Trimming removed 4 bases from V and 3 bases from J; junction bases left unmatched: 9. From germline, CDR1 is SGHAT and CDR2 FQNNGV. The CDR3 contains 16 residues. In nucleotides, the CDR3 is TGTGCCAGCAGCTCGCTCCGCCCTAGCGGGGAAGAGACCCAGTACTTC. Its protein product is CASSSLRPSGEETQYF.

This chain joins TRBV7-2 and TRBJ1-1; D is possibly TRBD1 (6 bases). The germline CDR1 and CDR2 sequences are SGHTA and FQGNSA. Trimming removed 5 bases from V and 6 bases from J, with 16 bases in between. The CDR3 runs to 14 residues. CDR3 protein: CASSVIWGLSEAFF. In DNA form, the CDR3 reads TGTGCCAGCAGCGTCATATGGGGGCTCTCTGAAGCTTTCTTT. The complete variable domain, with remaining parts taken from reference TRBV7-2 and TRBJ1-1, reads GAGVSQSPSNKVTEKGKDVELRCDPISGHTALYWYRQSLGQGLEFLIYFQGNSAPDKSGLPSDRFSAERTGGSVSTLTIQRTQQEDSAVYLCASSVIWGLSEAFFGQGTRLTVV.

This clone was seen a single time. This rearrangement joins TRBV11-2 to TRBJ2-3; D gene ambiguous. The CDR3 totals 14 residues. Germline V CDR1 and CDR2: SGHAT, FQNNGV. Trimming removed 8 bases at V and 2 bases at J, with 14 bases between. The CDR3 loop is CASWKGYSTDTQYF. The CDR3 DNA is TGTGCCAGCTGGAAGGGCTACTCCACAGATACGCAGTATTTT.

V usage is TRBV9 and J usage is TRBJ2-1, with 7 bases that match TRBD1. The germline V gene encodes CDR1 SGDLS and CDR2 YYNGEE. V lost 4 bases and J lost 6; bases outside the gene matches: 10. The CDR3 is made up of 15 amino acids. The CDR3 region is CASSTPRQGGNEQFF. CDR3 DNA sequence: TGTGCCAGCAGCACCCCTAGACAGGGTGGCAATGAGCAGTTCTTC.

The chain couples TRBV2 to TRBJ1-1; no firm D call. V lost 3 bases to trimming and J lost 2 bases, with 10 bases between them. The CDR3 has 14 amino acids. CDR1 is SNHLY and CDR2 is FYNNEI in the germline V gene. Written as DNA, the CDR3 is TGTGCCAGCAGTGACGGCTCAGCCAACACTGAAGCTTTCTTT. This codes for CASSDGSANTEAFF.

CDR3 nucleotide sequence: TGCAGTGCTAGTACGGGGGACAGGAAGCAACAGCCCCAGCATTTT. It codes for CSASTGDRKQQPQHF. V gene TRBV20-1 combines with J gene TRBJ1-5; 8 nucleotides line up with TRBD1. The CDR3 loop spans 15 amino acids. Per germline, CDR1 DFQATT and CDR2 SNEGSKA (reference sequence). The J segment lost 7 bases and the V segment lost 3 bases, leaving 11 bases of the junction unmatched.

The V gene is TRBV9, the J gene TRBJ2-1, with D unclear. V dropped 4 bases and J dropped 0 bases, with 8 bases sitting between them. This CDR3 has 14 amino acids. Germline CDR1 is SGDLS and CDR2 is YYNGEE. This CDR3 reads CASSLVGSYNEQFF. The CDR3 DNA is TGTGCCAGCAGCTTGGTAGGCTCCTACAATGAGCAGTTCTTC.

Here the CDR3 reads CASGLWDILNTGELFF. The CDR3 nucleotides are TGTGCTAGTGGTTTGTGGGACATCTTAAACACCGGGGAGCTGTTTTTT. The chain couples TRBV12-5 to TRBJ2-2, with a possible D match to TRBD1 (6 bases). The CDR3 runs to 16 residues. Looked up from germline, CDR1 is LGHNT and CDR2 is FRNRAP. V was shortened by 2 bases and J by 2 bases, with 12 bases between the two germline ends.

This sequence joins TRBV6-2 or TRBV6-3 and TRBJ1-1; 11 bases are shared with TRBD1. J lost 3 bases, V lost 4 bases, and 4 bases had no gene match. The CDR3 is 15 residues long. Germline lookup yields CDR1 MNHEY and CDR2 SVGEGT. Written as DNA, the CDR3 is TGTGCCAGCAGTTGGACAGGGGGCCAGGACACTGAAGCTTTCTTT. Translation: CASSWTGGQDTEAFF.

CDR3 nucleotides: TGTGCCAGCAGTTATGGGGGGGAGAACACTGAAGCTTTCTTT. Amino acids: CASSYGGENTEAFF. The chain recombines TRBV6-5 with TRBJ1-1; D may be TRBD1 (5 bases). Germline V lookup: CDR1 MNHEY, CDR2 SVGAGI. The CDR3 length is 14 residues. V shed 3 bases and J shed 1 base, with 9 bases lying between them.

This clone was counted ten times or more. The rearrangement joins TRBV3-1 (or the pseudogene TRBV3-2) to TRBJ1-2; D possibly corresponds to TRBD1 (5 bases). CDR1 and CDR2 (germline): LGHDT, YNNKEL (reference sequence). The CDR3 spans 13 residues. The V gene lost 8 bases and the J gene lost 8 bases, with 18 bases spanning the gap. The CDR3 DNA sequence: TGTGCCAGCCAATCATCCCGGACACGAGGCTACACCTTC. Protein product: CASQSSRTRGYTF.

This clone was seen a single time. The chain uses TRBV9 and TRBJ1-2; possible D gene TRBD1, 5 bases. The V gene's germline CDR1 is SGDLS and CDR2 YYNGEE. The CDR3 totals 12 residues. Trimming shortened V by 3 bases and J by 7 bases, and 10 bases separated the two germline ends. CDR3 DNA: TGTGCCAGCAGCGCCCAGAGGGGTGGCTACACCTTC. The encoded protein is CASSAQRGGYTF.

This clone showed up just once. CDR3 region: CASRTADNEQFF. The CDR3 bases are TGTGCCAGCAGGACAGCTGACAATGAGCAGTTCTTC. The chain employs TRBV6-6 and TRBJ2-1, with D possibly TRBD1 on 5 matching bases. Germline loops: CDR1 MNHNY, CDR2 SVGAGI (reference sequence). V was shortened by 6 bases and J by 5 bases, with 8 bases between the two germline ends. There are 12 residues in the CDR3.

The V gene is TRBV7-2, the J gene TRBJ2-7; tentative D call: TRBD2 (5 bases). The CDR3 has 15 amino acids. The V and J ends lost 5 bases and 2 bases respectively, with 16 bases between them. CDR1 and CDR2 (germline): SGHTA, FQGNSA. This chain's CDR3 is CASSPARGTAYEQYF. CDR3 DNA sequence: TGTGCCAGCAGCCCCGCCCGGGGAACCGCCTACGAGCAGTACTTC.